This TCR beta chain was identified in a study of T cells after yellow fever vaccination. Study-wide results and limits: Although most clonotypes did not, a small share appeared in both CD4 and CD8 compartments.

V was clipped by 0 bases and J by 2 bases, with 10 bases between them. CDR3 size: 15 residues. Germline values: CDR1 LGHNA, CDR2 YSLEER. TCRdb itself ran the 5' RACE reads through MiXCR, one entry per CDR3 protein. Altogether under 550,000 distinct CDR3 sequences are present, 21% being singletons, with the ten largest covering about 16%. This clonotype was picked up a small number of times. Antigen specificity is unknown. The clonotype was recovered from a man between 18 and 29 years old who received the YFV17D yellow fever vaccine. This chain uses TRBV4-3 with TRBJ1-2, with D unclear. The input for sequencing was PBMCs, taken roughly 20 days after the first yellow fever vaccination. CDR3 sequence: CASSQDGTLNYGYTF. The CDR3 coding sequence is TGCGCCAGCAGCCAAGATGGCACCCTCAACTATGGCTACACCTTC.